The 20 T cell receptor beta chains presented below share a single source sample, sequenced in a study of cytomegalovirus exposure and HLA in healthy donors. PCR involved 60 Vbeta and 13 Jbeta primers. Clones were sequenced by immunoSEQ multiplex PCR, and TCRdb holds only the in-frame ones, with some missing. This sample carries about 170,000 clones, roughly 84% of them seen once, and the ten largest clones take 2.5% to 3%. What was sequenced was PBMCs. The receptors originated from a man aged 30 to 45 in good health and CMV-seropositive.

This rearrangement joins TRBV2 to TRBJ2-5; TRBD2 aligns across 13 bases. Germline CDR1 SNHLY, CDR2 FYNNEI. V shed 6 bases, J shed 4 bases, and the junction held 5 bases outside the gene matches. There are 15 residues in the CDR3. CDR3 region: CASRRTSGSGETQYF. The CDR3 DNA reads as TGTGCCAGCAGGCGGACTAGCGGGAGTGGAGAGACCCAGTACTTC.

The CDR3: CASSQGVRGHQPQHF. CDR3 sequence (DNA): TGCGCCAGCAGCCAGGGGGTCAGGGGGCATCAGCCCCAGCATTTT. This rearrangement joins TRBV4-3 to TRBJ1-5; TRBD1 matches at 8 bases. The length of the CDR3 is 15 residues. Germline V gene lookup returns CDR1 LGHNA and CDR2 YSLEER. Trimming removed 3 bases from V and 5 bases from J; junction bases left unmatched: 6.

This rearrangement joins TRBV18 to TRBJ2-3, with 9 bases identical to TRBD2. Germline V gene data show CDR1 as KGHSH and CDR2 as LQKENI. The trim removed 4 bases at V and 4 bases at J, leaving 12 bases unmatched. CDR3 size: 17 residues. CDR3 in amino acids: CASSLLAGVRKPDTQYF. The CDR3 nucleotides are TGTGCCAGCTCACTCTTAGCGGGAGTGCGGAAGCCAGATACGCAGTATTTT.

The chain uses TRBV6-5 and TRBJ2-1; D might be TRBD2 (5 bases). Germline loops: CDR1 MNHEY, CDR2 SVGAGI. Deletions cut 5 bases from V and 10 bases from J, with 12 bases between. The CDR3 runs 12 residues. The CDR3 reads CASSDRRLEQFF. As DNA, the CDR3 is TGTGCCAGCAGTGACCGGAGACTAGAGCAGTTCTTC.

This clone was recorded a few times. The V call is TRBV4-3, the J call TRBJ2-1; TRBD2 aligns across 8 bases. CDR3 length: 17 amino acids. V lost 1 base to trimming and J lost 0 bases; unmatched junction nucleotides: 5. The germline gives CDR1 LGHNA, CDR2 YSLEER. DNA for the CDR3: TGCGCCAGCAGCCAAGTCCAAAGCGGGAGCTCCTACAATGAGCAGTTCTTC. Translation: CASSQVQSGSSYNEQFF.

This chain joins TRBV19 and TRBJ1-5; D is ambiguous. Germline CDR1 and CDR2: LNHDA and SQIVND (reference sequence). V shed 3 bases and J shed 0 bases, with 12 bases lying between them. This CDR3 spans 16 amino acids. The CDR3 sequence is CASSISSPYSNQPQHF. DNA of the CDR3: TGTGCCAGTAGTATTAGCAGCCCTTATAGCAATCAGCCCCAGCATTTT.

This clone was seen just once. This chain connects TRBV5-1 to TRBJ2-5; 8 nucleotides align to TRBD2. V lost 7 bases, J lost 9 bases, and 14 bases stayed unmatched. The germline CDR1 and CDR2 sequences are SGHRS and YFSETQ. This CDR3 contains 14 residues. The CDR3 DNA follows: TGCGCCAGCCGATTTTCGGGGGGGGAGGAGGCCCAGTACTTC. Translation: CASRFSGGEEAQYF.

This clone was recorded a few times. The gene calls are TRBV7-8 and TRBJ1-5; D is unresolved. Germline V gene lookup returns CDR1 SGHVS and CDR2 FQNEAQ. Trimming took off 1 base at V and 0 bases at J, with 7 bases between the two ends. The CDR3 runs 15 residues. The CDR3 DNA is TGTGCCAGCAGCTTAGAGCTTATTAGCAATCAGCCCCAGCATTTT. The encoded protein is CASSLELISNQPQHF.

CDR3 sequence (DNA): TGTGCCAGCAGTTATTCGGGCTCATACAATGAGCAGTTCTTC. Translating gives CASSYSGSYNEQFF. The chain employs TRBV6-9 and TRBJ2-1; D uncertain. The germline CDR1 and CDR2 sequences are MNHGY and SVAAGI. Trimming stripped 0 bases from V and 4 bases from J, with 7 bases between. This CDR3 has 14 amino acids.

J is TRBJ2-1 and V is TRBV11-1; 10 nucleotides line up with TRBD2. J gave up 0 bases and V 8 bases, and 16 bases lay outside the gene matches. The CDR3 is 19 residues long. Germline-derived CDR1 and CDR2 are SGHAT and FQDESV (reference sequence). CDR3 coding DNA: TGTGCCAGCCGCGGAGGGGCTAGCGGGAGCGACGGCTCCTACAATGAGCAGTTCTTC. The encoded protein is CASRGGASGSDGSYNEQFF.

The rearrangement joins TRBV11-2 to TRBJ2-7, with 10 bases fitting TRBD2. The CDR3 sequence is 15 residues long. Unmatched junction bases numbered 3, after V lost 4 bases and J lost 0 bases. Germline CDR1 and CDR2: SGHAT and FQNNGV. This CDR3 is CASSSLAGYSYEQYF. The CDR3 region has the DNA TGTGCCAGCAGCTCACTAGCGGGATACTCCTACGAGCAGTACTTC. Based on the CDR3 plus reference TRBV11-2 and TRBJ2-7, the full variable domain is EAGVAQSPRYKIIEKRQSVAFWCNPISGHATLYWYQQILGQGPKLLIQFQNNGVVDDSQLPKDRFSAERLKGVDSTLKIQPAKLEDSAVYLCASSSLAGYSYEQYFGPGTRLTVT.

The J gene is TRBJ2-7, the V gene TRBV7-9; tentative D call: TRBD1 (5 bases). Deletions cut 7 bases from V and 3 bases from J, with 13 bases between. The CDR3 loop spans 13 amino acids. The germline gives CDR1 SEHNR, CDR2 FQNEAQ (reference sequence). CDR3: CASTQAGLYEQYV. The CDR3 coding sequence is TGTGCCAGCACGCAGGCAGGGCTCTACGAGCAGTACGTC.

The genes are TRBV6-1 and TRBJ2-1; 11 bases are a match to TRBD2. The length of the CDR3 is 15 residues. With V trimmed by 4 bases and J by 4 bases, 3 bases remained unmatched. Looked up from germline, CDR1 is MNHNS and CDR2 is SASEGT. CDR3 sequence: CASSAGTSGYNEQFF. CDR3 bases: TGTGCCAGCAGTGCCGGGACTAGCGGATACAATGAGCAGTTCTTC.

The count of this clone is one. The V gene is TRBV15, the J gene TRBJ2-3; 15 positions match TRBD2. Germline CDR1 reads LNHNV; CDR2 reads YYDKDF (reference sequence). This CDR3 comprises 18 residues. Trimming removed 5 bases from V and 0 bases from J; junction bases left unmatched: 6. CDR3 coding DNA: TGTGCCACCAGCCGCCTCGGACTAGCGGGAGGGAGCACAGATACGCAGTATTTT. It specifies CATSRLGLAGGSTDTQYF. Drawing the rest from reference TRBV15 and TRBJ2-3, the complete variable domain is DAMVIQNPRYQVTQFGKPVTLSCSQTLNHNVMYWYQQKSSQAPKLLFHYYDKDFNNEADTPDNFQSRRPNTSFCFLDIRSPGLGDTAMYLCATSRLGLAGGSTDTQYFGPGTRLTVL.

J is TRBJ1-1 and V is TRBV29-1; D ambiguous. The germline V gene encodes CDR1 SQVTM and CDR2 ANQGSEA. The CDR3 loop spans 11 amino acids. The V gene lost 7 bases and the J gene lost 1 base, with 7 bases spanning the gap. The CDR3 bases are TGCAGCGCCGGTTGGAACACTGAAGCTTTCTTT. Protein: CSAGWNTEAFF.

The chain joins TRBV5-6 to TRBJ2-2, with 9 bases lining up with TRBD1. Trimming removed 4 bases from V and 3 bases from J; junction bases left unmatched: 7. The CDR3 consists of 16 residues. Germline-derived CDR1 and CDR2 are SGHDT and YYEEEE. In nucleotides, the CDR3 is TGTGCCAGCAGCCCAGCTGACAGGGGGGACACCGGGGAGCTGTTTTTT. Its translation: CASSPADRGDTGELFF.

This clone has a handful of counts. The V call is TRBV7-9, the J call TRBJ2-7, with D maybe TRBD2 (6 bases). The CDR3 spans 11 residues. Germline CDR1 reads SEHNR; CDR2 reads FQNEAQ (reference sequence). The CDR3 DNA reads TGTTCCAGCAGCGCCGGGAGTCGGCAGTACGTC. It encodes CSSSAGSRQYV.

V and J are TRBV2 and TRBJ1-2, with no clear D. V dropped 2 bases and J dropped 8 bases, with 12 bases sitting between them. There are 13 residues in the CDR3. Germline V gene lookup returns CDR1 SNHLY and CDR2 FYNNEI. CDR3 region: CASSENRSGGYTF. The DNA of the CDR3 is TGTGCCAGCAGTGAAAATCGGTCGGGGGGCTACACCTTC.

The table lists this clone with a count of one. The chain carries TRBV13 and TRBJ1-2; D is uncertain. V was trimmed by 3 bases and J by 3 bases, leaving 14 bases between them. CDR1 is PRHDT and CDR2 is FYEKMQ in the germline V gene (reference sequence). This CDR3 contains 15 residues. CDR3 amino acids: CASSFTPERDYGYTF. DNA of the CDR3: TGTGCCAGCAGCTTTACCCCGGAGAGGGACTATGGCTACACCTTC.

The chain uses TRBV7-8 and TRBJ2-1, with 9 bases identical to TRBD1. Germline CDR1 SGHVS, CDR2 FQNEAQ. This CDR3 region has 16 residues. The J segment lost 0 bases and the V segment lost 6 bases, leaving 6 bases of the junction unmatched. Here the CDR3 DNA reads TGTGCCAGCAGGGGACAGGGATGGAGCTCCTACAATGAGCAGTTCTTC. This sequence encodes CASRGQGWSSYNEQFF.